The rows below give T cell receptor beta chains drawn from one sample of a study of T cells in Graves' hyperthyroidism and ophthalmopathy. Each CDR3 protein gets one entry after TCRdb re-called the multiplex PCR reads with MiXCR. The table has approximately 690,000 distinct CDR3 sequences, roughly 14% seen once. Sequencing input: blood. The receptors come from a woman in her fifties or sixties with Graves' ophthalmopathy. Both conserved end residues are trimmed from each CDR3. Each record gives: V gene, J gene, CDR3 length, CDR3 protein.

>TRBV20-1|TRBJ1-1|13
SAQHRGGVMAEAF
>TRBV11-2|TRBJ2-1|13
ASSFGDRADNEQF
>TRBV9|TRBJ2-1|13
ASSVERLSYNEQF
>TRBV10-3|TRBJ1-1|11
AISYGTETEAF
>TRBV7-2|TRBJ2-7|12
ASSLEASGYEQY
>TRBV18|TRBJ2-5|14
ASKTRTSGIEETQY
>TRBV7-6|TRBJ2-2|14
ASSLGAGSSTGELF
>TRBV28|TRBJ2-1|15
ASSPPRSPSSYNEQF
>TRBV20-1|TRBJ2-1|15
SARGRLAGGPYNEQF
>TRBV9|TRBJ2-1|17
ASSSEGELAGGSYNEQF
>TRBV20-1|TRBJ2-1|12
SAIRLAGGIEQF
>TRBV4-1|TRBJ1-4|19
ASSQDLRDGGWTATNEKLF
>TRBV18|TRBJ1-6|13
ASSPPGWDRSPLH
>TRBV7-2|TRBJ1-3|11
ASSRDIGNTIY
>TRBV14|TRBJ2-1|11
ASKGAGYNEQF
>TRBV7-2|TRBJ2-1|11
ASSLTSCNEQF
>TRBV25-1|TRBJ2-3|14
ASSELTSGPTDTQY
>TRBV20-1|TRBJ2-1|14
SASSHLGGGGNEQF